A selection of T cell receptor beta chains follows, all from one sample in a study of shared clonotypes between healthy human individuals. Clones were sequenced by immunoSEQ multiplex PCR, and TCRdb holds only the in-frame ones, with some missing. There are around 510,000 clones in the sample; roughly four fifths occur only once, and about 12% lies in the top ten. Sequenced material: PBMCs. The receptors stem from a woman in her 40s in good health. Some clones in this sample may be carry-over from other donors' samples. CDR3s include the opening cysteine and the closing phenylalanine or tryptophan. Fields, in order: J gene, clone size, CDR3 length, V gene, D gene, CDR3 DNA, CDR3 protein. A D gene is named only where the DNA matches it firmly. Size is omitted from some rows. Given values are once, few, many or a class for expanded clones.

TRBJ2-1 . 13 TRBV29-1 TRBD2 TGCAGCGTTGAAGATGCTAGCGGGGTGTCGGGGTTCTTC CSVEDASGVSGFF
TRBJ2-1 . 15 TRBV15 TRBD2 TGTGCCACCAGCAGAGTGGGCGGGAGCTTCAATGAGCAGTTCTTC CATSRVGGSFNEQFF
TRBJ2-3 . 13 TRBV5-6 . TGTGCCAGCAGCTTGGTTAGCACAGATACGCAGTATTTT CASSLVSTDTQYF
TRBJ2-3 . 16 TRBV5-1 TRBD2 TGCGCCAGCAGCTTGGATGGTAGCGGGAGAGCAGATACGCAGTATTTT CASSLDGSGRADTQYF
TRBJ2-1 . 15 TRBV9 . TGTGCCAGCAGCGTAGGAGGGAACAGGTACAATGAGCAGTTCTTC CASSVGGNRYNEQFF
TRBJ1-1 . 15 TRBV7-9 TRBD1 TGTGCCAGCAGCTTAGTGCGGGACAGGAGCACTGAAGCTTTCTTT CASSLVRDRSTEAFF
TRBJ1-1 . 13 TRBV9 . TGTGCCAGCAGCGTAGCGGGATCCGCTGAAGCTTTCTTT CASSVAGSAEAFF
TRBJ2-5 . 14 TRBV27 TRBD2 TGTGCCAGCAGGAAGGGCAGCGGGAGAGAGACCCAGTACTTC CASRKGSGRETQYF
TRBJ1-5 . 15 TRBV4-3 . TGCGCCAGCAGCCAAGATCGGGGGACATACCAGCCCCAGCATTTT CASSQDRGTYQPQHF
TRBJ2-3 . 12 TRBV28 . TGTGCCAGCAGTTCGGGTACAGATACGCAGTATTTT CASSSGTDTQYF
TRBJ2-1 few 15 TRBV14 . TGTGCCAGCAGCTTCAGGGGAGGGGGCCTGAATGAGCAGTTCTTC CASSFRGGGLNEQFF
TRBJ1-2 . 14 TRBV19 . TGTGCCAGTAGTATGAGAAGACAGAGGAAGGGCTACACCTTC CASSMRRQRKGYTF
TRBJ1-4 many 16 TRBV15 TRBD1 TGTGCCACCAGCAGATACTGGGACAGGGTTGGCGAAAAACTGTTTTTT CATSRYWDRVGEKLFF
TRBJ2-7 . 18 TRBV10-3 TRBD2 TGTGCCATCAGCACCAGGGGGCAGGGAGGACTAGCGGGAGGTATTTGGTACTTC CAISTRGQGGLAGGIWYF